These 30 T cell receptor beta chains were sequenced from one sample in a study of blood T cell repertoires in COVID-19. The repertoire was sequenced with immunoSEQ multiplex PCR; TCRdb's copy has only in-frame clones and lacks some. The profile shows fewer than 250,000 clones, roughly four fifths of them singletons. The sequenced sample was peripheral blood. The receptors here all came from a woman aged 35 to 49 with active or convalescent COVID-19.

The chain joins TRBV5-8 to TRBJ2-3, with 9 bases lining up with TRBD2. Per the germline V gene, CDR1 is SGHTS and CDR2 is YDEGEE. The CDR3 has 18 amino acids. V shed 3 bases, J shed 1 base, and the junction held 12 bases outside the gene matches. CDR3: CASSCLAGDCPRTDTQYF. CDR3 DNA sequence: TGTGCCAGCAGCTGCTTAGCGGGGGACTGCCCTCGCACAGATACGCAGTATTTT. The variable domain in full, with the rest retrieved from reference TRBV5-8 and TRBJ2-3, is EAGVTQSPTHLIKTRGQQATLRCSPISGHTSVYWYQQALGLGLQFLLWYDEGEERNRGNFPPRFSGRQFPNYSSELNVNALELEDSALYLCASSCLAGDCPRTDTQYFGPGTRLTVL.

V and J are TRBV2 and TRBJ1-4; TRBD1 agrees at 10 bases. CDR1 is SNHLY, CDR2 FYNNEI, per germline. The CDR3 runs 15 residues. V shed 6 bases, J shed 2 bases, and the junction held 3 bases outside the gene matches. Here the CDR3 reads CASRRDRGTNEKLFF. The CDR3 nucleotides read TGTGCCAGCAGGCGGGACAGGGGCACTAATGAAAAACTGTTTTTT.

The chain has TRBV18 and TRBJ1-2, with TRBD1 identical over 8 bases. With 3 bases clipped from V and 10 bases from J, the junction kept 10 bases outside the gene matches. The CDR3 contains 14 residues. CDR1 is KGHSH and CDR2 is LQKENI in the germline V gene. CDR3 residues: CASSPFSGGSDYTF. In nucleotides, the CDR3 is TGTGCCAGCTCACCTTTCTCAGGGGGCTCTGACTACACCTTC.

The chain carries TRBV5-1 and TRBJ1-4; TRBD1 agrees at 8 bases. The CDR3 covers 15 residues. Germline-derived CDR1 and CDR2 are SGHRS and YFSETQ. Trimming took 5 bases from V and 4 from J; bases not matched to a gene: 7. CDR3 in amino acids: CASRPEGQGNEKLFF. In DNA form, the CDR3 reads TGCGCCAGCAGGCCTGAAGGACAGGGTAATGAAAAACTGTTTTTT.

This chain links TRBV19 with TRBJ2-5, with TRBD2 identical over 9 bases. This CDR3 spans 14 amino acids. Germline V gene data show CDR1 as LNHDA and CDR2 as SQIVND (reference sequence). The ends lost 6 bases at V and 4 bases at J; junction bases unmatched: 6. The CDR3 bases are TGTGCCAGTAGCCCCGGACTAGCGCCAGAGACCCAGTACTTC. This encodes CASSPGLAPETQYF.

This clone was observed many times. V and J are TRBV11-2 and TRBJ1-5; D unresolved. V lost 5 bases and J lost 4, with 9 bases in between. The CDR3 is 13 residues long. Germline V gene data show CDR1 as SGHAT and CDR2 as FQNNGV. The CDR3 is CASSPSRNQPQHF. The CDR3 DNA reads as TGTGCCAGCAGCCCCTCCCGTAATCAGCCCCAGCATTTT.

This clone was recorded only once. The rearrangement joins TRBV10-2 to TRBJ2-5, with 7 bases matching TRBD2. The CDR3 runs 16 residues. The V segment lost 8 bases and the J segment 2 bases; nucleotides outside the gene matches: 14. Germline CDR1 WSHSY, CDR2 SAAADI. The CDR3 nucleotides read TGCGCCAGCTCGGGGGGTGATACAGGCGAACAAGAGACCCAGTACTTC. Translating gives CASSGGDTGEQETQYF.

The V and J genes are TRBV7-9 and TRBJ2-1; D is unclear. The CDR3 sequence is 13 residues long. Germline CDR1 reads SEHNR; CDR2 reads FQNEAQ (reference sequence). Trimming cost V 5 bases and J 5 bases, with 10 bases left between them. The CDR3 here is CASSHEYNNEQFF. Written as DNA, the CDR3 is TGTGCCAGCAGCCACGAATACAACAATGAGCAGTTCTTC. The entire variable domain, with the rest obtained from reference TRBV7-9 and TRBJ2-1, is as follows: DTGVSQNPRHKITKRGQNVTFRCDPISEHNRLYWYRQTLGQGPEFLTYFQNEAQLEKSRLLSDRFSAERPKGSFSTLEIQRTEQGDSAMYLCASSHEYNNEQFFGPGTRLTVL.

The chain carries TRBV2 and TRBJ1-1; 7 positions agree with TRBD1. There are 14 residues in the CDR3. The junction had 10 bases not matched to a gene; V was cut back by 8 bases and J by 4 bases. Germline loops: CDR1 SNHLY, CDR2 FYNNEI. The CDR3 sequence is CASLRDRTSTEAFF. DNA for the CDR3: TGTGCCAGCCTCCGGGACAGAACGTCCACTGAAGCTTTCTTT.

The chain combines TRBV24-1 with TRBJ2-2, with 7 bases matching TRBD2. Germline V gives CDR1 KGHDR, CDR2 SFDVKD. J gave up 2 bases and V 4 bases, and 3 bases lay outside the gene matches. This CDR3 comprises 15 residues. The chain's CDR3 is CATSDRDYNTGELFF. CDR3 DNA sequence: TGTGCCACCAGTGACCGGGACTACAACACCGGGGAGCTGTTTTTT.

This chain links TRBV14 with TRBJ2-7, with 10 positions matching TRBD1. Trimming cost V 2 bases and J 3 bases; bases outside gene matches: 10. CDR3 length: 17 residues. The germline V gene encodes CDR1 SGHDN and CDR2 FVKESK. The CDR3 loop reads CASSQFILRDRGYEQYF. In nucleotides, the CDR3 is TGTGCCAGCAGCCAATTTATCCTACGGGACAGGGGCTACGAGCAGTACTTC.

The V gene is TRBV30, the J gene TRBJ2-7; 9 bases map to TRBD1. This CDR3 has 17 residues. Germline trimming cut 0 bases from V and 6 bases from J; bases unmatched to any gene: 15. Germline CDR1 is GTSNPN and CDR2 is SVGIG (reference sequence). In nucleotides, the CDR3 is TGTGCCTGGAGTGTCCGGGACAGGGCAAGGACGTTCGTCGAGCAGTACTTC. Encoded protein: CAWSVRDRARTFVEQYF. Together with reference TRBV30 and TRBJ2-7, the CDR3 gives the full variable domain: SQTIHQWPATLVQPVGSPLSLECTVEGTSNPNLYWYRQAAGRGLQLLFYSVGIGQISSEVPQNLSASRPQDRQFILSSKKLLLSDSGFYLCAWSVRDRARTFVEQYFGPGTRLTVT.

There are a few counts of this clone. The rearrangement uses TRBV2 and TRBJ1-5; 7 bases are shared with TRBD1. Germline CDR1 and CDR2: SNHLY and FYNNEI. The CDR3 sequence is 16 residues long. V gave up 0 bases and J gave up 0 bases; unmatched junction bases: 2. In DNA form, the CDR3 reads TGTGCCAGCAGTGAAGCAGGGGGCGATAGCAATCAGCCCCAGCATTTT. It specifies CASSEAGGDSNQPQHF.

The sample holds a few counts of this clone. CDR3 region: CASSVEAGRFADTQYF. CDR3 DNA: TGTGCCAGCAGCGTAGAAGCGGGAAGGTTTGCAGATACGCAGTATTTT. The chain is built from TRBV9 and TRBJ2-3, with 7 bases aligning to TRBD2. Germline V gene lookup returns CDR1 SGDLS and CDR2 YYNGEE. CDR3 length: 16 residues. After removal of 0 bases from V and 4 bases from J, the junction contained 8 bases not matched to a gene.

The chain couples TRBV14 to TRBJ2-5, with 9 bases aligning to TRBD1. The CDR3 length is 13 residues. V was pared by 5 bases and J by 4 bases, with 2 bases of the junction left unmatched. Germline values: CDR1 SGHDN, CDR2 FVKESK. CDR3 sequence reads: CASSGQGRETQYF. Written as DNA, the CDR3 is TGTGCCAGCAGCGGACAGGGGAGAGAGACCCAGTACTTC.

The J gene is TRBJ2-2, the V gene TRBV5-1; TRBD2 might be the D (5 bases). CDR3 length: 14 amino acids. Trimming stripped 0 bases from V and 7 bases from J, with 10 bases between. Per the germline V gene, CDR1 is SGHRS and CDR2 is YFSETQ. This CDR3 is CASSLAPGGGELFF. DNA of the CDR3: TGCGCCAGCAGCTTGGCCCCAGGAGGCGGGGAGCTGTTTTTT.

The chain employs TRBV28 and TRBJ1-2, with D uncertain. V lost 3 bases and J lost 2, with 10 bases in between. Per germline, CDR1 MDHEN and CDR2 SYDVKM. This CDR3 spans 14 amino acids. The CDR3 bases are TGTGCCAGCAGTTTTGGAGCTCACAACTATGGCTACACCTTC. Translation gives CASSFGAHNYGYTF.

The chain is built from TRBV12-5 and TRBJ2-1; TRBD2 aligns across 14 bases. The CDR3 runs 19 residues. In germline, CDR1 is LGHNT, CDR2 FRNRAP. The V and J ends lost 6 bases and 0 bases, in that order; junction bases with no gene match: 10. CDR3 region: CASGRGTSGGPSSYNEQFF. Here the CDR3 DNA reads TGTGCTAGTGGCCGCGGGACTAGCGGGGGCCCGAGCTCCTACAATGAGCAGTTCTTC.

Notes on this clone: One end of the junction is discordant with germline, which a read error may explain. As DNA, the CDR3 is TGTGCTAGCAGCTTGGGAGGGGGGACCCACCAAGAGACCCAGTACTTC. Translated, it gives CASSLGGGTHQETQYF. The gene calls are TRBV7-7 and TRBJ2-5; D might be TRBD2 (7 bases). This CDR3 has 16 amino acids. Looked up from germline, CDR1 is SSHAT and CDR2 is FNYEAQ (reference sequence).

This chain uses TRBV18 with TRBJ1-6; 10 positions agree with TRBD1. CDR3 length equals 14 residues. Germline-derived CDR1 and CDR2 are KGHSH and LQKENI. Unmatched junction bases numbered 4, after V lost 6 bases and J lost 8 bases. The CDR3 region has the DNA TGTGCCAGCTCTTCCGGGACAGGGGATTCACCCCTCCACTTT. Its translation is CASSSGTGDSPLHF.

DNA of the CDR3: TGTGCCAGCAGCTTAACCAGGGGACCTCTGAGCTCCTATAATTCACCCCTCCACTTT. Residues: CASSLTRGPLSSYNSPLHF. The chain couples TRBV11-3 to TRBJ1-6; possibly TRBD1 for D (6 bases). The CDR3 sequence is 19 residues long. Germline lookup yields CDR1 SGHNT and CDR2 YENEEA. The V gene lost 2 bases and the J gene lost 0 bases, with 17 bases spanning the gap.

This clone occurred a few times. The chain combines TRBV11-1 with TRBJ2-3; no clear D gene. CDR1 SGHAT and CDR2 FQDESV come from the germline V gene (reference sequence). The V end was cut by 1 base, the J end by 1 base, with 6 bases between. This CDR3 is 14 amino acids long. The CDR3: CASSLVQGTDTQYF. The DNA for the CDR3 is TGTGCCAGCAGCTTAGTTCAGGGCACAGATACGCAGTATTTT.

The rearrangement uses TRBV5-1 and TRBJ2-5; 7 bases are shared with TRBD2. This CDR3 is 14 amino acids long. Germline CDR1 and CDR2: SGHRS and YFSETQ. J was trimmed by 7 bases and V by 1 base; bases with no gene match: 7. The CDR3 is CASSLTSAGGTQYF. CDR3 nucleotide sequence: TGCGCCAGCAGCTTGACTAGCGCGGGTGGGACCCAGTACTTC. The whole variable domain, remainder taken from reference TRBV5-1 and TRBJ2-5, is KAGVTQTPRYLIKTRGQQVTLSCSPISGHRSVSWYQQTPGQGLQFLFEYFSETQRNKGNFPGRFSGRQFSNSRSEMNVSTLELGDSALYLCASSLTSAGGTQYFGPGTRLLVL.

The chain joins TRBV11-2 to TRBJ1-2; D gene uncertain. This CDR3 is built from 13 residues. Germline loops: CDR1 SGHAT, CDR2 FQNNGV. The V end lost 0 bases, the J end lost 4 bases, and 6 bases lay between the germline ends. The CDR3 reads CASSLEASYGYTF. Here the CDR3 DNA reads TGTGCCAGCAGCTTAGAGGCCTCCTATGGCTACACCTTC.

The gene calls are TRBV28 and TRBJ1-1; D gene uncertain. CDR3 length: 13 residues. Looked up from germline, CDR1 is MDHEN and CDR2 is SYDVKM. The V end lost 5 bases, the J end lost 4 bases, and 11 bases lay between the germline ends. CDR3 DNA sequence: TGTGCCAGCAGTGAGGGCCGGCTCACTGAAGCTTTCTTT. This gives the protein CASSEGRLTEAFF.

The chain employs TRBV29-1 and TRBJ1-2; 9 nucleotides align to TRBD1. The germline CDR1 and CDR2 sequences are SQVTM and ANQGSEA. The CDR3 totals 12 residues. With 5 bases clipped from V and 4 bases from J, the junction kept 2 bases outside the gene matches. This CDR3 reads CSVQDRGYGYTF. DNA for the CDR3: TGCAGCGTTCAGGACAGGGGCTATGGCTACACCTTC.

CDR3 nucleotide sequence: TGTGCCAGCAGCTTAGCAGGGGCAGGTTCCTACAATGAGCAGTTCTTC. This encodes CASSLAGAGSYNEQFF. V is TRBV7-2 and J is TRBJ2-1; tentatively, D is TRBD1 (5 bases). This CDR3 has 16 amino acids. The germline V and J ends were trimmed by 0 bases and 1 base, with 10 bases remaining between them. Germline lookup yields CDR1 SGHTA and CDR2 FQGNSA.

This rearrangement joins TRBV7-2 to TRBJ2-3; 10 bases align to TRBD2. Per the germline V gene, CDR1 is SGHTA and CDR2 is FQGNSA. V was clipped by 5 bases and J by 1 base; unmatched bases: 9. CDR3 length: 17 residues. CDR3 sequence: CASSTPSGGLRTDTQYF. For the CDR3, the DNA is TGTGCCAGCAGCACGCCTAGCGGGGGATTGCGCACAGATACGCAGTATTTT. The complete variable domain, with remaining parts taken from reference TRBV7-2 and TRBJ2-3, reads GAGVSQSPSNKVTEKGKDVELRCDPISGHTALYWYRQSLGQGLEFLIYFQGNSAPDKSGLPSDRFSAERTGGSVSTLTIQRTQQEDSAVYLCASSTPSGGLRTDTQYFGPGTRLTVL.

This chain links TRBV24-1 with TRBJ2-5; the match to TRBD2 covers 10 bases. The CDR3 extends over 17 amino acids. V trimming: 0 bases; J trimming: 5 bases; junction bases outside the gene matches: 8. Germline V gives CDR1 KGHDR, CDR2 SFDVKD. The chain's CDR3 is CATSDLTLGLARETQYF. The CDR3 bases are TGTGCCACCAGTGATTTGACCCTGGGACTAGCGAGGGAGACCCAGTACTTC.

This chain links TRBV2 with TRBJ1-2; tentative D call: TRBD1 (5 bases). V lost 6 bases, J lost 7 bases, and 15 bases lay in between. This CDR3 spans 13 amino acids. CDR1 SNHLY and CDR2 FYNNEI come from the germline V gene. CDR3: CASSRVSPRGYTF. The CDR3 DNA is TGTGCCAGCAGCAGGGTTTCCCCCCGTGGCTACACCTTC.